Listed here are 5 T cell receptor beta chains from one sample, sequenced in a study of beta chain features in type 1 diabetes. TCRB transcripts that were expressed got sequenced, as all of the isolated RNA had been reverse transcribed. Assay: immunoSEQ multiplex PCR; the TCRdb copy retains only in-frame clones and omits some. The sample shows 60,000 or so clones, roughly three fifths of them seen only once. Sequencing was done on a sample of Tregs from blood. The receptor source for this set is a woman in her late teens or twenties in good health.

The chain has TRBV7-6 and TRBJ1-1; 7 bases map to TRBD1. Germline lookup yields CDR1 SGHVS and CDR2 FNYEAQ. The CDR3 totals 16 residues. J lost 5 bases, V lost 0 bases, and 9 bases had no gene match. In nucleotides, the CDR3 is TGTGCCAGCAGCTTAGCGCTGAGGGGGCAGGGGACTGAAGCTTTCTTT. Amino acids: CASSLALRGQGTEAFF.

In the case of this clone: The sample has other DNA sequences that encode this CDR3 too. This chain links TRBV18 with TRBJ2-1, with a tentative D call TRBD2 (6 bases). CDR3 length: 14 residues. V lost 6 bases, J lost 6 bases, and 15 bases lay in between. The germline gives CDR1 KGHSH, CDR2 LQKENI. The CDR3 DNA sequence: TGTGCCAGCTCGCGGCGCCTAGCGACCAATGAGCAGTTCTTC. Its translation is CASSRRLATNEQFF.

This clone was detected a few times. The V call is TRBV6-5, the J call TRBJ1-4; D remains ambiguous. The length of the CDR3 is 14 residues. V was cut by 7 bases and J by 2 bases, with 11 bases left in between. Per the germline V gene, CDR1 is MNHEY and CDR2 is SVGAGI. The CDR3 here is CASTGPPTNEKLFF. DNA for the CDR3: TGTGCCAGCACAGGTCCGCCGACTAATGAAAAACTGTTTTTT.

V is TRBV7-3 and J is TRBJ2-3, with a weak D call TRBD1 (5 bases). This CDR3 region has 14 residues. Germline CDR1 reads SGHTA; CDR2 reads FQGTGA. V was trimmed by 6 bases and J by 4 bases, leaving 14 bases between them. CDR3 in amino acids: CASRFQGLSDTQYF. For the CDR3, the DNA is TGTGCCAGCAGGTTCCAGGGTTTGTCAGATACGCAGTATTTT.

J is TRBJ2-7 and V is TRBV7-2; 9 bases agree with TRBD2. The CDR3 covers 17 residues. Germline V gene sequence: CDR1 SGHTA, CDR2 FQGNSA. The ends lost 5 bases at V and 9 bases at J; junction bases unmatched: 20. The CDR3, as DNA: TGTGCCAGCAGCGGTCCCCCGAACAGACTAGCGGACAAAGGGCAGTACTTC. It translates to CASSGPPNRLADKGQYF.